Presented here are 5 T cell receptor beta chains from one specimen sequenced in a study of cytotoxic CD8 clonotypes in ibrutinib-treated CLL. The data were produced by immunoSEQ multiplex PCR, yet TCRdb's version contains in-frame clones alone and is incomplete. The table includes 250,000 to 350,000 clones, around 76% detected once. The source was PBMCs, collected at disease progression, from a patient treated with ibrutinib. Source of these receptors: a human donor with chronic lymphocytic leukemia.

The V and J genes are TRBV7-2 and TRBJ2-2; D gene ambiguous. V lost 4 bases, J lost 0 bases, and 12 bases lay in between. The CDR3 covers 16 residues. Germline V gene lookup returns CDR1 SGHTA and CDR2 FQGNSA. The CDR3 DNA is TGTGCCAGCAGCTCGTGGACCGCCACGAACACCGGGGAGCTGTTTTTT. Translated, it gives CASSSWTATNTGELFF.

The chain carries TRBV5-1 and TRBJ1-6; D remains unclear. Germline V lookup: CDR1 SGHRS, CDR2 YFSETQ. The CDR3 loop spans 16 amino acids. The V and J ends lost 2 bases and 7 bases respectively, with 16 bases between them. The CDR3 region is CASSFEYGYRNSPLHF. CDR3 DNA sequence: TGCGCCAGCAGCTTTGAGTACGGGTATAGGAATTCACCCCTCCACTTT.

V gene TRBV19 combines with J gene TRBJ1-5; tentative D call: TRBD1 (5 bases). This CDR3 is built from 15 residues. Germline CDR1 LNHDA, CDR2 SQIVND (reference sequence). Between the trimmed V and J ends, which lost 1 base and 2 bases, there was a span of 9 bases. CDR3 nucleotide sequence: TGTGCCAGTAGTATAGGGGACGCCCGCAATCAGCCCCAGCATTTT. Protein sequence: CASSIGDARNQPQHF.

The rearrangement uses TRBV19 and TRBJ2-2; possibly TRBD1 for D (5 bases). The CDR3 runs to 15 residues. In germline, CDR1 is LNHDA, CDR2 SQIVND (reference sequence). Trimming shortened V by 8 bases and J by 4 bases, and 17 bases separated the two germline ends. CDR3 bases: TGTGCCAGTTCCATAAAGGGAAGGGGCACCGGGGAGCTGTTTTTT. Protein: CASSIKGRGTGELFF.

The chain recombines TRBV28 with TRBJ1-2, with D perhaps matching TRBD1 (5 bases). Trimming stripped 9 bases from V and 5 bases from J, with 31 bases between. The CDR3 sequence is 18 residues long. CDR1 is MDHEN and CDR2 is SYDVKM in the germline V gene. CDR3 sequence (DNA): TGTGCCAGAGAGCATGTCGGGCGGAGTTCAGGGCTTGAGTATGGCTACACCTTC. Translated: CAREHVGRSSGLEYGYTF.